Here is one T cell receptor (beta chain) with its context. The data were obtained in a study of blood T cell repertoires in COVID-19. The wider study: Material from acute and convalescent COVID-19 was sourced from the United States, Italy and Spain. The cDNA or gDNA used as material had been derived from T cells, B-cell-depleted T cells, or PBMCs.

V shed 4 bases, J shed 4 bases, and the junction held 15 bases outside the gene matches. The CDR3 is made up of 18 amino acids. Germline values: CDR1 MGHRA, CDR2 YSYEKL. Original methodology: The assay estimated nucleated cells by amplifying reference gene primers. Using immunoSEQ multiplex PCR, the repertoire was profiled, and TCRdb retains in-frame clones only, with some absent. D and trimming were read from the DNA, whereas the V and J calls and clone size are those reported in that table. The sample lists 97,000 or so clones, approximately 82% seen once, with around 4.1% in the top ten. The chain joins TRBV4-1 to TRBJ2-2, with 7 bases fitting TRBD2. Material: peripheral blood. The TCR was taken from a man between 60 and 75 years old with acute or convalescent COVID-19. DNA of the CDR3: TGCGCCAGCAGCCTCTTCCCGACTAGCCGAACCATCACCGGGGAGCTGTTTTTT. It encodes CASSLFPTSRTITGELFF.